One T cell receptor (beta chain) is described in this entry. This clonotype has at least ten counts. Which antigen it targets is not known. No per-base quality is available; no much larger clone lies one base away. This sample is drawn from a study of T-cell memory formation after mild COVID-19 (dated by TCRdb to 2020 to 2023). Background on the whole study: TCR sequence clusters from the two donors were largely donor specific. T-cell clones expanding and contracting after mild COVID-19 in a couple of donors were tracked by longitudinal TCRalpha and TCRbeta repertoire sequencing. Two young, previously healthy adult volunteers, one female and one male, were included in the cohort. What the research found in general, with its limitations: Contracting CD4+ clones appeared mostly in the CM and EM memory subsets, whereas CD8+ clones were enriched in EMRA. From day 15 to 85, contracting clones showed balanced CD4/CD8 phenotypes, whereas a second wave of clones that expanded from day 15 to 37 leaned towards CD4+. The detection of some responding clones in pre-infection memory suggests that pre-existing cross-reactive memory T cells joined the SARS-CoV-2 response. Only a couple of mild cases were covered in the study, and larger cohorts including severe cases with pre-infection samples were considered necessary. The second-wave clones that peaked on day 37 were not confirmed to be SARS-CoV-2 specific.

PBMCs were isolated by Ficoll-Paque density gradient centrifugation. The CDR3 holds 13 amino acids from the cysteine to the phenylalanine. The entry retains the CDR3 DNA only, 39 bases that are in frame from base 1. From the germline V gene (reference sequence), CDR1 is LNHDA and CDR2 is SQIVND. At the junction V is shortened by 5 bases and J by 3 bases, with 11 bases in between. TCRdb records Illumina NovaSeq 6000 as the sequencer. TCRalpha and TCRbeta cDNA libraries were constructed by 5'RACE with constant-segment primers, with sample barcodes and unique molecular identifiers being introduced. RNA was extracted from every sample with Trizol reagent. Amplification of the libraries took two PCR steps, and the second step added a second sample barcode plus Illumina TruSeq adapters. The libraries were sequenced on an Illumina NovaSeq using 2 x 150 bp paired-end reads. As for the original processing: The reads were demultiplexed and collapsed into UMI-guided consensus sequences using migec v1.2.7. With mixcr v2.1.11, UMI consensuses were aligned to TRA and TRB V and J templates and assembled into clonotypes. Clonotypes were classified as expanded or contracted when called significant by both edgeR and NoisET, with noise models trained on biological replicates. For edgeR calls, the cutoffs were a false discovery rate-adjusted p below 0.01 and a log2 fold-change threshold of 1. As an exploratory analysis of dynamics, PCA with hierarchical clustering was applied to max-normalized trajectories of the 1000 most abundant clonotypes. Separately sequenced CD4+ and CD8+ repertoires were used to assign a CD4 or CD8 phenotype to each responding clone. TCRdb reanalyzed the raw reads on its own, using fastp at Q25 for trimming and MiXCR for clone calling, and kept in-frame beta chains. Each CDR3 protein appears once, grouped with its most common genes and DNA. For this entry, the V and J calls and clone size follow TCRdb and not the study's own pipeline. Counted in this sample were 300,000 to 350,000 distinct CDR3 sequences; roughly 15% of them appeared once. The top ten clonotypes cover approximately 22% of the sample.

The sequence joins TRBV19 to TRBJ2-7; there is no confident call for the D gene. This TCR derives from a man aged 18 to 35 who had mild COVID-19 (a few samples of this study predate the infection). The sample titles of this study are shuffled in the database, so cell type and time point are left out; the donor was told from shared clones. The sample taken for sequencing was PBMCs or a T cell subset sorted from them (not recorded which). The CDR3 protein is CASSPASNYEQYF. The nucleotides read TGTGCCAGTAGTCCTGCCAGCAACTACGAGCAGTACTTC.